This TCR beta chain was found in a study of CD8+CD57+ T cells in acquired aplastic anemia. Germline CDR1 SGHRS, CDR2 YFSETQ. This CDR3 has 13 amino acids. The V and J ends lost 3 bases and 6 bases, in that order; junction bases with no gene match: 4. CD8+CD57+ cell expansion, shown by flow cytometry, had occurred in the patients selected for sequencing. This clonotype was detected only a few times. Its target is unknown. Whole-study findings and limits: CD8+ Simpson's diversity showed no significant patient-control difference.

According to the study, genomic DNA was the template for TCR beta VDJ and CDR3 profiling. TCRdb reprocessed the reads via MiXCR and lists one record per CDR3 protein. This table holds about 200,000 distinct CDR3 sequences, 65% found once. Sequencing was done on a sample of sorted CD4+, CD8+, or CD8+CD57+ T cells (not recorded which) from PBMCs. This chain joins TRBV5-1 and TRBJ1-2, with 8 bases that match TRBD1. This TCR was sampled from a human donor with aplastic anemia. In DNA, the CDR3 is TGCGCCAGCAGCTCGTCGACAGGGGATGGCTACACCTTC. Translating gives CASSSSTGDGYTF.